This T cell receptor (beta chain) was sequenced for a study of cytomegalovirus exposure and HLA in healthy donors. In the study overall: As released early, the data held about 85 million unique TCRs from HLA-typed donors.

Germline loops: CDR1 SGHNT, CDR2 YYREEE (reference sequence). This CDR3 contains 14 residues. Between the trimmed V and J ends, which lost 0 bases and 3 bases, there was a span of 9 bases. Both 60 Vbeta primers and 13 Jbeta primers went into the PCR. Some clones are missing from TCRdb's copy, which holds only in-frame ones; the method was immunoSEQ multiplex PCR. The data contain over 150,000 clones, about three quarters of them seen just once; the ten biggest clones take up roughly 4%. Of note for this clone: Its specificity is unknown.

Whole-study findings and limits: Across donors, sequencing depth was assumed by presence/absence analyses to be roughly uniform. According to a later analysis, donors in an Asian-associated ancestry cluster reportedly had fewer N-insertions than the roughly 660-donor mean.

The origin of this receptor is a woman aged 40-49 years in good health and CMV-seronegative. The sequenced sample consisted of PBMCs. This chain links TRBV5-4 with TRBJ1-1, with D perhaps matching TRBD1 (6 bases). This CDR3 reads CASSLDRVDTEAFF. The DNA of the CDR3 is TGTGCCAGCAGCTTGGACAGGGTGGACACTGAAGCTTTCTTT.